This T cell receptor (beta chain) was captured in a study of Ad26.COV2.S vaccination and SARS-CoV-2 variants. Specified treatment: 15 to 20 received Ad26.COV2.S at low or high dose, single or two shots; roughly 5 received placebo; per-sample allocation not given. Day 63 after the first vaccine or placebo injection was the time point for sampling. The vaccine antigen was prefusion-stabilized Wuhan SARS-CoV-2 spike. V gave up 6 bases and J gave up 6 bases, with 16 bases separating them. The CDR3 length is 14 residues. CDR1 and CDR2 (germline): SNHLY, FYNNEI. Method: immunoSEQ multiplex PCR; TCRdb's copy keeps in-frame clones and lacks some. The sample lists approximately 360,000 clones, 83% occurring once.

Sequenced here: peripheral blood, sampled in a trial of Ad26.COV2.S vaccine versus placebo. The receptor comes from a person aged 18-60 years who received the Ad26.COV2.S COVID-19 vaccine or a placebo. The genes are TRBV2 and TRBJ2-3, with a tentative D call TRBD2 (5 bases). The CDR3 sequence is CASRDSTQVDTQYF. DNA of the CDR3: TGTGCCAGCAGGGACTCCACCCAAGTGGATACGCAGTATTTT.